A selection of T cell receptor beta chains follows, all from one sample in a study of cytomegalovirus exposure and HLA in healthy donors. Data came from immunoSEQ multiplex PCR; TCRdb stores just in-frame clones and leaves some out. The table shows 300,000 or so clones, with roughly 87% occurring only once. Sequenced input: PBMCs. The receptors stem from a man younger than 45 in good health and CMV-seronegative. The conserved cysteine and the conserved F or W are not part of the CDR3 here. Each record gives: D gene, V gene, J gene, CDR3 protein. D genes are given only for firm matches.

>-|TRBV7-2|TRBJ2-7
ASSLGRGPYEQY
>TRBD1|TRBV2|TRBJ1-6
ASSEPRSRGLGSPLH
>TRBD1|TRBV19|TRBJ1-1
ASSGTANTEAF
>-|TRBV27|TRBJ1-2
ASSLWALGNYGYT
>-|TRBV9|TRBJ2-7
ASSDGVDYEQY
>-|TRBV30|TRBJ2-5
AWRTGDHPRETQY
>TRBD1|TRBV5-1|TRBJ2-2
ASSLALSGGTNTGELF
>-|TRBV5-6|TRBJ2-7
ASSLAGGLYEQY
>-|TRBV6-1|TRBJ1-6
ASRSQRTDLAPLH
>-|TRBV6-1|TRBJ1-5
ASRLFIRDTQH
>-|TRBV7-8|TRBJ1-2
ASSPGRRGGYT
>-|TRBV27|TRBJ2-7
ASTPKGGPGLLHYEQY
>-|TRBV7-2|TRBJ1-1
ASSFFTLNTEAF
>TRBD1|TRBV5-3|TRBJ2-2
ARSLLMSETGETGELF
>TRBD1|TRBV15|TRBJ1-1
ATPDRDIFLEAF
>TRBD2|TRBV7-8|TRBJ2-7
ASSLWGLAVPEQY
>TRBD1|TRBV7-9|TRBJ1-2
ASSLDPGTGYT
>TRBD1|TRBV7-9|TRBJ1-1
ASSPTGVGMNTEAF
>TRBD1|TRBV7-2|TRBJ1-2
ASSATGGLSYGYT
>TRBD1|TRBV27|TRBJ1-1
ASSLDRYSEAF
>TRBD2|TRBV12-5|TRBJ2-3
ASGLASGAADTQY
>-|TRBV9|TRBJ2-6
ASSAGVGAGANVLT
>TRBD1|TRBV7-2|TRBJ1-2
ASSLVRGQRGYT
>TRBD2|TRBV2|TRBJ2-7
ASSEALPGSGAYEQY
>-|TRBV9|TRBJ2-1
ASSVVGSSYNEQF
>-|TRBV7-2|TRBJ2-6
ASSSDLSGFGANVLT
>-|TRBV28|TRBJ2-1
ASSFIPGGDDEQF
>-|TRBV5-1|TRBJ1-3
ASSLEGSPGNTIY
>-|TRBV11-3|TRBJ1-1
ASSLTMNTEAF
>TRBD1|TRBV18|TRBJ2-6
ASSGRDSISGANVLT
>-|TRBV11-3|TRBJ2-1
ASSPFRENEQF
>-|TRBV10-1|TRBJ2-5
ASSESGGGETQY
>TRBD1|TRBV19|TRBJ2-5
ASSDRGVIETQY
>TRBD2|TRBV11-2|TRBJ2-5
ASSLSGGQETQY
>-|TRBV15|TRBJ1-2
ATSRGGRAGTSGYGYT
>TRBD1|TRBV7-2|TRBJ2-1
ASSFTGDEQF
>TRBD1|TRBV11-2|TRBJ2-7
ASSSRGDRGSYEQY
>-|TRBV6-1|TRBJ1-5
ASSERGTEPQH
>TRBD1|TRBV29-1|TRBJ1-2
SATGQGDYGYT
>-|TRBV29-1|TRBJ1-2
SVEDRPGDYGYT
>-|TRBV6-1|TRBJ1-2
ASTPGRNYGYT
>-|TRBV28|TRBJ2-2
ASSPSRHTGELF
>TRBD1|TRBV6-1|TRBJ2-3
ASSGGTGGGTDTQY
>-|TRBV5-1|TRBJ1-1
ASSLKGGNTEAF
>TRBD1|TRBV4-3|TRBJ1-5
ASSQVLQGKNQPQH
>-|TRBV4-1|TRBJ1-3
ASSQAGLSGNTIY
>-|TRBV18|TRBJ1-5
ASSPGERETPQH
>-|TRBV15|TRBJ1-1
ATSRVLTFAGMNTEAF
>-|TRBV30|TRBJ2-7
AWSVTGGSYDEQY
>-|TRBV11-3|TRBJ2-2
ASSLERGPTTGELF
>-|TRBV18|TRBJ2-7
ASSSQGYEQY
>-|TRBV7-2|TRBJ1-5
ASSLQGFGNQPQH